Following are 3 T cell receptor beta chains from one sample sequenced in a study of blood T cell repertoires in COVID-19. Libraries were prepared by immunoSEQ multiplex PCR; TCRdb keeps only in-frame clonotypes and omits some of them. The data hold over 100,000 clones, with approximately 85% observed a single time. The sequenced sample was peripheral blood. These receptors were taken from a man between 70 and 80 years old with acute or convalescent COVID-19.

This chain links TRBV6-5 with TRBJ2-1, with D possibly TRBD2 on 5 matching bases. Trimming cost V 5 bases and J 13 bases, with 18 bases left between them. This CDR3 has 13 amino acids. The germline V gene encodes CDR1 MNHEY and CDR2 SVGAGI. CDR3 region: CASSQWGVTPQFF. DNA of the CDR3: TGTGCCAGCAGTCAATGGGGAGTCACCCCACAGTTCTTC.

The chain has TRBV7-9 and TRBJ2-1; D uncertain. V was pared by 4 bases and J by 5 bases, with 3 bases between. The germline V gene has CDR1 SEHNR and CDR2 FQNEAQ (reference sequence). CDR3 length: 11 residues. CDR3 in amino acids: CASSSNNEQFF. CDR3 sequence (DNA): TGTGCCAGCAGCTCTAACAATGAGCAGTTCTTC.

This rearrangement joins TRBV29-1 to TRBJ2-2; 9 nucleotides match TRBD2. J gave up 5 bases and V 5 bases, and 18 bases lay outside the gene matches. The CDR3 covers 18 residues. Looked up from germline, CDR1 is SQVTM and CDR2 is ANQGSEA. CDR3 nucleotides: TGCAGCGTTCAGATGGAGGTCGGCGGGAGGGTACGGACCGGGGAGCTGTTTTTT. Translating it yields CSVQMEVGGRVRTGELFF.